This TCR beta chain was profiled in a study of control samples from healthy donors and cancer patients. Repertoires were generated with immunoSEQ multiplex PCR, while TCRdb's copy carries only in-frame clones and drops some. Here the sample spans 150,000 or so clones, around 93% being singletons. The V gene's germline CDR1 is MNHEY and CDR2 SVGEGT. Trimming took 6 bases from V and 5 from J, leaving 25 bases between them. The CDR3 covers 17 residues. This receptor was taken from a woman aged 60 to 75 in good health. The gene calls are TRBV6-2 or TRBV6-3 and TRBJ2-5, with D perhaps TRBD1 or TRBD2 (6 bases each). Sequencing was performed on blood. CDR3 coding DNA: TGTGCCAGCAGCTGGGACACGGACTATACCAGAAGGGAGACCCAGTACTTC. This gives the protein CASSWDTDYTRRETQYF.